The T cell receptor (beta chain) described here comes from a study of breast tumors, draining lymph nodes, adjacent tissues. On this clonotype: The antigen is unknown.

From the multiplex PCR reads, TCRdb called clonotypes with MiXCR, one entry per CDR3 protein. The sample includes approximately 23,000 distinct CDR3 sequences, approximately 70% of them seen just once. Study observations and caveats: Data fit most tumor T cells coming from lymph node, expanding in tumor. Tumor TCR diversity was below lymph nodes but above nontumor tissue. Luminal-like breast cancer showed significantly higher tumor–nontumor repertoire similarity than basal-like. The lymph node origin of tumor T cells was framed as consistent with a hypothesis, not demonstrated.

The CDR3 consists of 15 residues. V was cut by 6 bases and J by 0 bases, with 14 bases left in between. CDR1 and CDR2 from the germline V gene are SGHVS and FQNEAQ. The genes are TRBV7-8 and TRBJ2-5, with D perhaps TRBD1 (5 bases). This sequence was found in a female donor with breast cancer. Some clones in this sample may be carry-over from other donors' samples. Sequencing used tumor-adjacent breast tissue. The CDR3 loop is CASRIIAGNQETQYF. DNA of the CDR3: TGTGCCAGCAGGATAATTGCAGGGAACCAAGAGACCCAGTACTTC.